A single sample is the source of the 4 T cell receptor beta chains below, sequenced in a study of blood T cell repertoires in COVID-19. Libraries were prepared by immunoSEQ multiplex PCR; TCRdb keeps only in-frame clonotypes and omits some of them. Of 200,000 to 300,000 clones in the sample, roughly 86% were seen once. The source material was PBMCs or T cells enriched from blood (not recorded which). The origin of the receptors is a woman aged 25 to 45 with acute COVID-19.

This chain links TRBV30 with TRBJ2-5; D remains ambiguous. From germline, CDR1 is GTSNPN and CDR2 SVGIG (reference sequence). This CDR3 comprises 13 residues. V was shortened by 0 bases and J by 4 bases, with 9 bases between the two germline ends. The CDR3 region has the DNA TGTGCCTGGAGTGTACGGGTTCGAGAGACCCAGTACTTC. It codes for CAWSVRVRETQYF.

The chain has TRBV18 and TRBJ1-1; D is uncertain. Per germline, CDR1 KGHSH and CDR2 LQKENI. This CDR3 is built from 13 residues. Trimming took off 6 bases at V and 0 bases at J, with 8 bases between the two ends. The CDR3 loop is CASSTGLNTEAFF. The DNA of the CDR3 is TGTGCCAGCTCTACCGGGTTGAACACTGAAGCTTTCTTT.

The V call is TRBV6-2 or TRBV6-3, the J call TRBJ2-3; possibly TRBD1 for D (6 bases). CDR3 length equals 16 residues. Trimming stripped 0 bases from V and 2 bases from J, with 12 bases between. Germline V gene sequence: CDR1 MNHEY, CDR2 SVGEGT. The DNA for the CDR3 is TGTGCCAGCAGTTACTCGATTGGACAGATCACAGATACGCAGTATTTT. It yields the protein CASSYSIGQITDTQYF.

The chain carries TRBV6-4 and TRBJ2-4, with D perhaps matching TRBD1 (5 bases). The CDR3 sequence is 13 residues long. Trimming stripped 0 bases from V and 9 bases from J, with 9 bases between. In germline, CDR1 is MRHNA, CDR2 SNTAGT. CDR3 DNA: TGTGCCAGCAGTGACTCGTTTAGGGGCATTCAGTACTTC. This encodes CASSDSFRGIQYF.